Listed below are T cell receptor beta chains from one sample, sequenced in a study of shared clonotypes between healthy human individuals. Repertoires were generated with immunoSEQ multiplex PCR, while TCRdb's copy carries only in-frame clones and drops some. The sample has around 620,000 clones; about 95% are singletons. Sample: naive CD8+ T cells sorted from blood. Receptors originate from a woman in her 30s in good health. The CDR3 runs from the conserved cysteine through the conserved F or W. The D gene is left open where the match is weak. Size tells how often a clone was seen (once, few, many) or the class of an expanded clone, and some rows leave it out.

d_gene,abundance,j_gene,v_gene,CDR3aa,CDR3nt
.,.,TRBJ1-1,TRBV6-1,CASSALRGFPNTEAFF,TGTGCCAGCAGTGCCCTCAGAGGGTTCCCTAACACTGAAGCTTTCTTT
.,.,TRBJ1-1,TRBV7-8,CASSLEGGQNTEAFF,TGTGCCAGCAGCTTAGAGGGTGGACAGAACACTGAAGCTTTCTTT
.,.,TRBJ2-7,TRBV19,CASSMAAFSYEQYF,TGTGCCAGTAGTATGGCAGCCTTCTCCTACGAGCAGTACTTC
.,.,TRBJ1-6,TRBV13,CASSLNRAGNSPLHF,TGTGCCAGCAGCCTGAACAGGGCGGGGAATTCACCCCTCCACTTT
.,.,TRBJ1-2,TRBV5-6,CASSFLQGRGWGYTF,TGTGCCAGCAGCTTTCTACAGGGAAGGGGTTGGGGCTACACCTTC
.,.,TRBJ2-7,TRBV28,CASSLLPLGTERYF,TGTGCCAGCAGCCTGCTCCCCCTGGGGACCGAGCGGTACTTC
.,.,TRBJ1-1,TRBV19,CASSILGVNTEAFF,TGTGCCAGTAGTATACTCGGGGTTAACACTGAAGCTTTCTTT
.,.,TRBJ2-7,TRBV9,CASSVQGGWYEQYF,TGTGCCAGCAGCGTCCAGGGGGGTTGGTACGAGCAGTACTTC
.,.,TRBJ2-6,TRBV29-1,CSVAGEAGANVLTF,TGCAGCGTTGCGGGAGAAGCTGGGGCCAACGTCCTGACTTTC
TRBD2,.,TRBJ2-7,TRBV9,CASSLSGTSSYEQYF,TGTGCCAGCAGCTTAAGCGGGACGAGCTCCTACGAGCAGTACTTC
TRBD2,.,TRBJ2-1,TRBV28,CASSLTSGLNEQFF,TGTGCCAGCAGTTTAACTAGCGGCCTAAATGAGCAGTTCTTC
TRBD1,.,TRBJ1-1,TRBV7-6,CASSFTGGDTEAFF,TGTGCCAGCAGCTTTACAGGGGGAGACACTGAAGCTTTCTTT
.,.,TRBJ2-2,TRBV7-9,CASSLDVNTGELFF,TGTGCCAGCAGCTTGGACGTGAACACCGGGGAGCTGTTTTTT
.,.,TRBJ2-7,TRBV5-6,CASSLGQAPPVYEQYF,TGTGCCAGCAGCTTGGGACAGGCCCCCCCCGTCTACGAGCAGTACTTC
.,.,TRBJ2-7,TRBV19,CASSPGPDSYEQYF,TGTGCCAGTAGTCCGGGACCAGACTCCTACGAGCAGTACTTC
.,.,TRBJ2-7,TRBV27,CASSPPSRGSGLYEQYF,TGTGCCAGCAGTCCGCCCTCCAGGGGTTCGGGTTTGTACGAGCAGTACTTC
.,.,TRBJ2-4,TRBV13,CASSLYRMAKNIQYF,TGTGCCAGCAGCTTATACCGGATGGCCAAAAACATTCAGTACTTC
TRBD1,once,TRBJ1-6,TRBV5-4,CASSLEVQGDNSPLHF,TGTGCCAGCAGCTTGGAGGTACAGGGGGATAATTCACCCCTCCACTTT
TRBD2,.,TRBJ2-3,TRBV28,CASSLLAGGPYTQYF,TGTGCCAGCAGTTTGCTAGCGGGAGGGCCTTATACGCAGTATTTT
TRBD1,.,TRBJ2-7,TRBV28,CASRSLRGQATYEQYF,TGTGCCAGCAGATCACTTAGAGGACAGGCGACCTACGAGCAGTACTTC
.,.,TRBJ2-1,TRBV30,CAWSVSANYNEQFF,TGTGCCTGGAGTGTGAGCGCCAACTACAATGAGCAGTTCTTC
.,.,TRBJ2-1,TRBV11-2,CASRENPTVYNEQFF,TGTGCCAGCAGGGAAAATCCGACAGTTTACAATGAGCAGTTCTTC
TRBD1,.,TRBJ1-5,TRBV7-8,CASRQAGTGAKFWNQPQHF,TGTGCCAGCAGACAAGCCGGGACAGGGGCGAAGTTTTGGAATCAGCCCCAGCATTTT
TRBD2,.,TRBJ2-3,TRBV4-1,CASSQVGLAGDTQYF,TGCGCCAGCAGCCAAGTTGGACTAGCGGGGGATACGCAGTATTTT
TRBD1,.,TRBJ1-5,TRBV7-8,CASRGTGGADGNQPQHF,TGTGCCAGCAGAGGGACAGGGGGCGCAGACGGCAATCAGCCCCAGCATTTT
TRBD2,few,TRBJ2-3,TRBV7-9,CASSSPGTSPSTDTQYF,TGTGCCAGCAGCTCTCCGGGGACTAGCCCTAGCACAGATACGCAGTATTTT
.,.,TRBJ1-5,TRBV5-6,CASSLSLASNQPQHF,TGTGCCAGCAGCTTGTCTCTGGCTAGCAATCAGCCCCAGCATTTT
.,.,TRBJ1-1,TRBV28,CASSLHGNTEAFF,TGTGCCAGCAGTTTACACGGGAACACTGAAGCTTTCTTT
TRBD2,.,TRBJ2-1,TRBV6-1,CASSAQRDLNEQFF,TGTGCCAGCAGTGCCCAGCGGGATCTGAATGAGCAGTTCTTC
TRBD2,.,TRBJ2-7,TRBV28,CASSLMRERPLEQYF,TGTGCCAGCAGTTTAATGCGGGAGAGGCCTCTCGAGCAGTACTTC
.,.,TRBJ2-7,TRBV7-9,CASSLGLGATYEQYF,TGTGCCAGCAGCTTAGGTCTGGGGGCGACCTACGAGCAGTACTTC
TRBD1,.,TRBJ2-7,TRBV19,CASSISGTEYEQYF,TGTGCCAGTAGTATATCGGGGACAGAATACGAGCAGTACTTC
.,.,TRBJ2-1,TRBV29-1,CSVELYGPIYNEQFF,TGCAGCGTTGAATTGTACGGGCCAATATACAATGAGCAGTTCTTC
.,.,TRBJ2-1,TRBV7-9,CASSLDTSNEQFF,TGTGCCAGCAGCTTAGATACTAGCAATGAGCAGTTCTTC
.,.,TRBJ2-7,TRBV15,CATSTESYEQYF,TGTGCCACCAGCACCGAGTCCTACGAGCAGTACTTC
.,.,TRBJ1-2,TRBV11-2,CASSLTPSASNYGYTF,TGTGCCAGCAGCTTAACCCCTTCGGCTTCTAACTATGGCTACACCTTC
.,.,TRBJ2-5,TRBV27,CATRDNLYQETQYF,TGTGCCACCCGGGACAATTTGTACCAAGAGACCCAGTACTTC
.,.,TRBJ1-2,TRBV14,CASSYSLTGLGTGGYTF,TGTGCCAGCAGCTATTCTCTGACGGGACTCGGGACCGGTGGCTACACCTTC
.,.,TRBJ1-1,TRBV14,CASSQGTLEAFF,TGTGCCAGCAGCCAAGGAACCCTTGAAGCTTTCTTT
TRBD2,.,TRBJ2-1,TRBV5-1,CASSLAPGLAGHNEQFF,TGCGCCAGCAGCTTGGCCCCGGGACTAGCGGGCCACAATGAGCAGTTCTTC
.,.,TRBJ2-7,TRBV27,CASRRSRPGIYEQYF,TGTGCCAGCAGAAGATCTAGGCCGGGAATTTACGAGCAGTACTTC
TRBD2,.,TRBJ2-7,TRBV19,CASSKSPRLAEAYEQYF,TGTGCCAGTAGCAAATCCCCTCGACTAGCGGAAGCCTACGAGCAGTACTTC
.,.,TRBJ2-5,TRBV5-7,CASSLAAQETQYF,TGTGCCAGCAGCTTGGCCGCCCAAGAGACCCAGTACTTC
TRBD2,.,TRBJ2-7,TRBV7-8,CASSPGLAGTSYEQYF,TGTGCCAGCAGCCCCGGACTAGCGGGTACCTCCTACGAGCAGTACTTC
TRBD2,.,TRBJ2-1,TRBV19,CASSIGAGGVFRGEQFF,TGTGCCAGTAGTATAGGAGCGGGAGGGGTGTTTCGTGGTGAGCAGTTCTTC
TRBD2,.,TRBJ2-1,TRBV7-9,CASRGLANEQFF,TGTGCCAGCAGGGGACTAGCCAATGAGCAGTTCTTC
.,.,TRBJ1-5,TRBV6-1,CASREQEYSNQPQHF,TGTGCCAGCAGGGAACAGGAATATAGCAATCAGCCCCAGCATTTT
.,.,TRBJ2-1,TRBV5-1,CASSLGSGAYNEQFF,TGCGCCAGCAGCTTGGGATCGGGAGCCTACAATGAGCAGTTCTTC
.,.,TRBJ1-2,TRBV6-5,CASSPIVRYTF,TGTGCCAGCAGCCCCATTGTCCGCTACACCTTC
.,.,TRBJ2-7,TRBV13,CASSKRKEQYF,TGTGCCAGCAGCAAACGAAAAGAGCAGTACTTC
.,.,TRBJ1-1,TRBV9,CASSVGESRGREAFF,TGTGCCAGCAGCGTAGGAGAGTCTAGGGGCAGGGAGGCTTTCTTT
.,.,TRBJ2-7,TRBV19,CASSPGFASSLLYEQYF,TGTGCCAGTAGCCCCGGTTTTGCTTCATCCTTACTCTACGAGCAGTACTTC
.,.,TRBJ2-1,TRBV16,CASSQMALGNEQFF,TGTGCCAGCAGCCAAATGGCTCTGGGCAATGAGCAGTTCTTC
TRBD1,.,TRBJ2-1,TRBV5-6,CASSGWTGGSYNEQFF,TGTGCCAGCAGCGGTTGGACAGGGGGTTCATACAATGAGCAGTTCTTC
.,.,TRBJ1-2,TRBV5-1,CASSLTGNGYTF,TGCGCCAGCAGCTTAACGGGGAATGGCTACACCTTC
.,few,TRBJ2-2,TRBV7-9,CASKSTGTPNTGELFF,TGTGCCAGCAAATCGACGGGGACACCTAACACCGGGGAGCTGTTTTTT
.,.,TRBJ2-6,TRBV5-7,CASSVRVSGANVLTF,TGTGCCAGCAGCGTCAGGGTCTCTGGGGCCAACGTCCTGACTTTC
.,once,TRBJ2-7,TRBV28,CASSLDDSWPGEQYF,TGTGCCAGCAGCTTAGATGATAGTTGGCCCGGCGAGCAGTACTTC
.,.,TRBJ1-4,TRBV25-1,CASSEYRGGLFF,TGTGCCAGCAGTGAATACAGGGGAGGACTGTTTTTT
.,.,TRBJ1-3,TRBV29-1,CSVTGSGNTIYF,TGCAGCGTTACGGGCTCTGGAAACACCATATATTTT